This T cell receptor beta chain was captured in a study of cytomegalovirus exposure and HLA in healthy donors. General study results and limits: Associated with HLA alleles at 0.05 false discovery rate in a later analysis were 16,951 TCR beta sequences.

This clone was seen just once. Its specificity is not known. The primer mix had 60 Vbeta and 13 Jbeta primers. Source study methods: About 12 million of 80 million or so unique TCR beta chains were shared, per a later count. Some clones are missing from TCRdb's copy, which holds only in-frame ones; the method was immunoSEQ multiplex PCR. Clone size and V and J calls were adopted from that table, with D and trimming inferred from the DNA. Of 140,000 or so clones in the sample, around 80% were seen once. J gave up 1 base and V 1 base, and 8 bases lay outside the gene matches. The CDR3 totals 18 residues. CDR1 and CDR2 from the germline V gene are SGHAT and FQNNGV.

The receptor was derived from a woman aged 55-70 years in good health and CMV-seropositive. The specimen was PBMCs. The V call is TRBV11-2, the J call TRBJ2-4; 9 bases align to TRBD1. CDR3 DNA sequence: TGTGCCAGCAGCTTAGTCCGGAACAGGGGGCTGGCCAAAAACATTCAGTACTTC. It is translated as CASSLVRNRGLAKNIQYF.